This TCR beta chain was recovered during a study of T cell responses to AZD1222 COVID-19 vaccine. The V and J ends lost 6 bases and 6 bases, in that order; junction bases with no gene match: 9. The CDR3 consists of 15 residues. The germline gives CDR1 MNHEY, CDR2 SMNVEV (reference sequence). Sequenced by immunoSEQ multiplex PCR; TCRdb stores in-frame clones only, minus some. Among about 120,000 clones listed, roughly 89% were seen once. The gene calls are TRBV27 and TRBJ1-5; 9 positions match TRBD1. The input for sequencing was peripheral blood, taken on day 0 of AZD1222 vaccination. The receptor comes from an adult in good health. CDR3 residues: CASRPGTGHGQPQHF. The DNA for the CDR3 is TGTGCCAGCAGACCTGGGACAGGGCATGGTCAGCCCCAGCATTTT.